Below are 26 T cell receptor beta chains sequenced from a single sample in a study of OX40 agonist ivuxolimab in advanced cancers. TCRdb's table, derived via immunoSEQ multiplex PCR, lists solely in-frame clones and lacks some. The data hold some 50,000 clones, with approximately 86% observed a single time. The sample in question was CD4+ or CD8+ T cells sorted from blood, obtained in a trial of the OX40 agonist ivuxolimab. The receptors stem from an adult with an advanced solid tumor such as melanoma, head and neck, liver or kidney cancer.

The V call is TRBV4-1, the J call TRBJ1-1; D gene ambiguous. The CDR3 spans 13 residues. Germline lookup yields CDR1 MGHRA and CDR2 YSYEKL. V lost 4 bases to trimming and J lost 7 bases, with 13 bases between them. Written as DNA, the CDR3 is TGCGCCAGCAGCCTAGGCCCGGGGTATGAAGCTTTCTTT. Amino acids: CASSLGPGYEAFF.

This clone was counted once. The chain combines TRBV29-1 with TRBJ1-4; TRBD1 aligns across 7 bases. Losses at the gene ends were 5 bases for V and 8 bases for J; bases not matched to a gene: 8. Germline values: CDR1 SQVTM, CDR2 ANQGSEA. There are 13 residues in the CDR3. The CDR3: CSVLTGFTEKLFF. The CDR3 bases are TGCAGCGTTCTGACAGGGTTCACGGAAAAACTGTTTTTT.

This clone was detected once. This chain links TRBV9 with TRBJ2-7; either TRBD1 or TRBD2 may fit D (5 bases each). Germline V gene lookup returns CDR1 SGDLS and CDR2 YYNGEE. This CDR3 comprises 15 residues. V lost 3 bases, J lost 0 bases, and 13 bases lay in between. The CDR3 here is CASSAGTAFSYEQYF. The DNA of the CDR3 is TGTGCCAGCAGCGCCGGGACGGCCTTCTCCTACGAGCAGTACTTC. The full variable domain, completed using reference TRBV9 and TRBJ2-7, is DSGVTQTPKHLITATGQRVTLRCSPRSGDLSVYWYQQSLDQGLQFLIQYYNGEERAKGNILERFSAQQFPDLHSELNLSSLELGDSALYFCASSAGTAFSYEQYFGPGTRLTVT.

The V gene is TRBV4-2, the J gene TRBJ2-7; D call uncertain. V lost 0 bases, J lost 0 bases, and 9 bases lay in between. Germline loops: CDR1 LGHNA, CDR2 YNFKEQ. The CDR3 has 15 amino acids. The DNA of the CDR3 is TGTGCCAGCAGCCAAGATCCGGGCACCTCCTACGAGCAGTACTTC. Translating it yields CASSQDPGTSYEQYF.

V usage is TRBV10-3 and J usage is TRBJ1-6; D may be TRBD1 (5 bases). V lost 8 bases and J 0 bases, leaving 11 bases between the germline ends. Germline assignment: CDR1 ENHRY and CDR2 SYGVKD. The CDR3 extends over 15 amino acids. The chain's CDR3 is CAIGTLSSYNSPLHF. The CDR3, as DNA: TGTGCCATCGGGACCCTAAGCTCCTATAATTCACCCCTCCACTTT.

This rearrangement joins TRBV5-5 to TRBJ1-1; TRBD1 matches at 9 bases. Germline CDR1 reads SGHKS; CDR2 reads YYEKEE (reference sequence). The CDR3 runs 14 residues. J was trimmed by 7 bases and V by 4 bases; bases with no gene match: 8. The CDR3 loop reads CASSRRTGDFEAFF. CDR3 DNA: TGTGCCAGCAGCCGCCGGACAGGGGATTTTGAAGCTTTCTTT. The whole variable domain, filled in from reference TRBV5-5 and TRBJ1-1, reads DAGVTQSPTHLIKTRGQQVTLRCSPISGHKSVSWYQQVLGQGPQFIFQYYEKEERGRGNFPDRFSARQFPNYSSELNVNALLLGDSALYLCASSRRTGDFEAFFGQGTRLTVV.

The chain joins TRBV7-2 to TRBJ1-1, with D hard to call. CDR1 is SGHTA and CDR2 is FQGNSA in the germline V gene. V was pared by 5 bases and J by 0 bases, with 10 bases between. The CDR3 is 14 residues long. The CDR3 loop is CASSINSMNTEAFF. CDR3 nucleotides: TGTGCCAGCAGCATTAACAGTATGAACACTGAAGCTTTCTTT.

The chain employs TRBV4-3 and TRBJ2-7, with 7 positions matching TRBD2. Germline V gene lookup returns CDR1 LGHNA and CDR2 YSLEER. V was clipped by 3 bases and J by 6 bases; unmatched bases: 11. The CDR3 spans 15 residues. The CDR3 DNA reads TGCGCCAGCAGCCAGGGGGTTTCGCGGGGGTCCGAGCAGTACTTC. Translation: CASSQGVSRGSEQYF.

The CDR3 reads CASRTAYNSPLHF. The CDR3 DNA is TGTGCCAGTCGGACAGCCTATAATTCACCCCTCCACTTT. The J gene is TRBJ1-6, the V gene TRBV19; D is possibly TRBD1 (6 bases). The CDR3 length is 13 residues. V was pared by 8 bases and J by 2 bases, with 7 bases between. The germline gives CDR1 LNHDA, CDR2 SQIVND (reference sequence).

V gene TRBV4-3 combines with J gene TRBJ1-2; 8 bases align to TRBD1. V lost 0 bases, J lost 5 bases, and 14 bases stayed unmatched. The CDR3 loop spans 18 amino acids. Germline V gene sequence: CDR1 LGHNA, CDR2 YSLEER. The CDR3 loop is CASSQDRELGDRHYGYTF. CDR3 nucleotides: TGCGCCAGCAGCCAAGATAGAGAACTTGGGGACAGGCATTATGGCTACACCTTC.

The chain combines TRBV15 with TRBJ1-4; 8 bases map to TRBD1. This CDR3 is 14 amino acids long. From germline, CDR1 is LNHNV and CDR2 YYDKDF (reference sequence). The V and J ends lost 3 bases and 10 bases, in that order; junction bases with no gene match: 7. The CDR3 coding sequence is TGTGCCACCAGCAGCGACAGGGGCAACGGAAAACTGTTTTTT. It codes for CATSSDRGNGKLFF. The complete variable domain, with remaining parts taken from reference TRBV15 and TRBJ1-4, reads DAMVIQNPRYQVTQFGKPVTLSCSQTLNHNVMYWYQQKSSQAPKLLFHYYDKDFNNEADTPDNFQSRRPNTSFCFLDIRSPGLGDTAMYLCATSSDRGNGKLFFGSGTQLSVL.

The rearrangement joins TRBV5-1 to TRBJ2-7; TRBD1 aligns across 9 bases. Trimming took 3 bases from V and 6 from J; bases not matched to a gene: 7. The CDR3 is 14 amino acids. CDR1 is SGHRS and CDR2 is YFSETQ in the germline V gene. CDR3 DNA: TGCGCCAGCAGCTGGACAGGGGTATTGCGCGAGCAGTACTTC. It specifies CASSWTGVLREQYF. The whole variable domain, filled in from reference TRBV5-1 and TRBJ2-7, reads KAGVTQTPRYLIKTRGQQVTLSCSPISGHRSVSWYQQTPGQGLQFLFEYFSETQRNKGNFPGRFSGRQFSNSRSEMNVSTLELGDSALYLCASSWTGVLREQYFGPGTRLTVT.

V is TRBV6-1 and J is TRBJ2-7, with 8 bases lining up with TRBD2. V trimming: 4 bases; J trimming: 5 bases; junction bases outside the gene matches: 13. Germline V gene data show CDR1 as MNHNS and CDR2 as SASEGT. The CDR3 spans 16 residues. The CDR3 region has the DNA TGTGCCAGCAGTGGGTCGGGGGGGACGTGGCCTAACGAGCAGTACTTC. Translating gives CASSGSGGTWPNEQYF.

The chain combines TRBV7-9 with TRBJ2-1; D is tentatively TRBD1 or TRBD2 (6 bases each). This CDR3 region has 16 residues. Germline V CDR1 and CDR2: SEHNR, FQNEAQ (reference sequence). Between the trimmed V and J ends, which lost 5 bases and 7 bases, there was a span of 21 bases. CDR3 DNA: TGTGCCAGCAGCCCCAAGGAGGGGGGCACGTGGAATGAGCAGTTCTTC. Amino acids: CASSPKEGGTWNEQFF.

The CDR3 sequence is CASSRLAGKDEQFF. For the CDR3, the DNA is TGTGCCAGCAGTAGACTAGCGGGAAAGGATGAGCAGTTCTTC. The chain uses TRBV27 and TRBJ2-1; 11 nucleotides line up with TRBD2. The CDR3 consists of 14 residues. The V gene's germline CDR1 is MNHEY and CDR2 SMNVEV (reference sequence). The ends lost 5 bases at V and 8 bases at J; junction bases unmatched: 5.

The rearrangement links TRBV27 to TRBJ1-5; TRBD1 is a possible D gene (5 bases). Germline lookup yields CDR1 MNHEY and CDR2 SMNVEV (reference sequence). The CDR3 runs 15 residues. V was clipped by 0 bases and J by 4 bases, with 10 bases between them. The chain's CDR3 is CASSLSGTLNQPQHF. The CDR3 bases are TGTGCCAGCAGTTTATCTGGGACCCTTAATCAGCCCCAGCATTTT.

The V call is TRBV2, the J call TRBJ1-1, with D maybe TRBD1 (5 bases). The V end lost 1 base, the J end lost 4 bases, and 13 bases lay between the germline ends. Germline-derived CDR1 and CDR2 are SNHLY and FYNNEI. This CDR3 contains 15 residues. The chain's CDR3 is CASSEGTRGFTEAFF. The CDR3, as DNA: TGTGCCAGCAGTGAAGGGACAAGGGGTTTCACTGAAGCTTTCTTT. The full variable domain, with the rest looked up from reference TRBV2 and TRBJ1-1, is EPEVTQTPSHQVTQMGQEVILRCVPISNHLYFYWYRQILGQKVEFLVSFYNNEISEKSEIFDDQFSVERPDGSNFTLKIRSTKLEDSAMYFCASSEGTRGFTEAFFGQGTRLTVV.

This clone has only a few counts. The chain combines TRBV7-9 with TRBJ1-1; 8 positions match TRBD1. Germline V CDR1 and CDR2: SEHNR, FQNEAQ (reference sequence). The CDR3 spans 14 residues. V was pared by 7 bases and J by 4 bases, with 8 bases of the junction left unmatched. CDR3 loop: CASTGGKVGTEAFF. The CDR3 DNA follows: TGTGCCAGCACAGGGGGCAAGGTTGGCACTGAAGCTTTCTTT.

The chain joins TRBV7-9 to TRBJ1-2, with 10 nucleotides matching TRBD1. Germline V lookup: CDR1 SEHNR, CDR2 FQNEAQ (reference sequence). V lost 4 bases and J lost 1; bases outside the gene matches: 12. CDR3 length: 18 residues. Here the CDR3 DNA reads TGTGCCAGCAGCTACGTTGTGGGACAGGGGCCCCTTAACTATGGCTACACCTTC. This translates into CASSYVVGQGPLNYGYTF.

The chain couples TRBV4-1 to TRBJ2-1; D uncertain. The length of the CDR3 is 16 residues. V was clipped by 1 base and J by 0 bases, with 10 bases between them. Germline V CDR1 and CDR2: MGHRA, YSYEKL. This CDR3 is CASSQVASSSYNEQFF. CDR3 sequence (DNA): TGCGCCAGCAGCCAAGTGGCGTCGAGCTCCTACAATGAGCAGTTCTTC.

J is TRBJ1-1 and V is TRBV28, with a tentative D call TRBD1 (5 bases). The V end lost 3 bases, the J end lost 6 bases, and 8 bases lay between the germline ends. CDR1 and CDR2 from the germline V gene are MDHEN and SYDVKM. The length of the CDR3 is 12 residues. The CDR3 here is CASSFGGPEAFF. CDR3 bases: TGTGCCAGCAGTTTCGGGGGTCCTGAAGCTTTCTTT.

The rearrangement joins TRBV12-5 to TRBJ2-1; 15 positions match TRBD2. Germline V gene data show CDR1 as LGHNT and CDR2 as FRNRAP. The trim removed 5 bases at V and 10 bases at J, leaving 3 bases unmatched. The length of the CDR3 is 14 residues. This CDR3 reads CASGAGLAGGEQFF. CDR3 sequence (DNA): TGTGCTAGTGGTGCCGGACTAGCGGGGGGGGAGCAGTTCTTC.

V gene TRBV28 combines with J gene TRBJ2-1, with 11 bases fitting TRBD2. Germline V CDR1 and CDR2: MDHEN, SYDVKM. V dropped 3 bases and J dropped 9; count of bases not matched to a gene: 4. The CDR3 has 14 amino acids. CDR3 protein: CASSLGTSGSEQFF. The CDR3 DNA reads as TGTGCCAGCAGTTTGGGGACTAGCGGTTCTGAGCAGTTCTTC.

This chain uses TRBV7-9 with TRBJ2-1; D could derive from TRBD1 or TRBD2 (5 bases each). Looked up from germline, CDR1 is SEHNR and CDR2 is FQNEAQ (reference sequence). The CDR3 has 14 residues. V shed 4 bases and J shed 9 bases, with 16 bases lying between them. The chain's CDR3 is CASSSTVGTGEQFF. The CDR3 DNA follows: TGTGCCAGCAGCTCAACCGTCGGGACGGGTGAGCAGTTCTTC.

CDR3 coding DNA: TGTGCCAGCAGCTCGACGACTAGCGGGGGGGCAGAGACCCAGTACTTC. The encoded protein is CASSSTTSGGAETQYF. This rearrangement joins TRBV11-2 to TRBJ2-5; 14 positions agree with TRBD2. Germline V CDR1 and CDR2: SGHAT, FQNNGV. The CDR3 is made up of 16 amino acids. J lost 4 bases, V lost 4 bases, and 5 bases had no gene match.

This clone was recorded a few times. The rearrangement uses TRBV28 and TRBJ1-5; the D is unclear. Germline V gene sequence: CDR1 MDHEN, CDR2 SYDVKM. CDR3 length: 18 residues. Between the trimmed V and J ends, which lost 3 bases and 1 base, there was a span of 19 bases. CDR3 loop: CASSFAGASWGSNQPQHF. The CDR3 DNA reads TGTGCCAGCAGTTTTGCCGGAGCTTCCTGGGGAAGCAATCAGCCCCAGCATTTT. The entire variable domain, with the rest obtained from reference TRBV28 and TRBJ1-5, is as follows: DVKVTQSSRYLVKRTGEKVFLECVQDMDHENMFWYRQDPGLGLRLIYFSYDVKMKEKGDIPEGYSVSREKKERFSLILESASTNQTSMYLCASSFAGASWGSNQPQHFGDGTRLSIL.